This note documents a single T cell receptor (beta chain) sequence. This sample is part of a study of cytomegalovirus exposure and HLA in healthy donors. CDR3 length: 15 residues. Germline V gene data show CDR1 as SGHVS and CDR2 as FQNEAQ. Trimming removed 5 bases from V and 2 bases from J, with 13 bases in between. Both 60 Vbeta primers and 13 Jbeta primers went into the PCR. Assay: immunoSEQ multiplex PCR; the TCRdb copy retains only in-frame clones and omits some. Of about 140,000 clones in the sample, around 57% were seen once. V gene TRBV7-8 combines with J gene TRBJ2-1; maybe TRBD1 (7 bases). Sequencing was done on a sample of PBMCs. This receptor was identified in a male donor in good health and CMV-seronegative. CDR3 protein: CASSLDREAYNEQFF. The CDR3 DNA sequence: TGTGCCAGCAGCCTCGACAGGGAGGCCTACAATGAGCAGTTCTTC.